A selection of T cell receptor beta chains follows, all from one sample in a study of glioma-infiltrating T cells after dendritic cell vaccination. Only in-frame clones appear in the TCRdb table, and some are missing; sequencing was by immunoSEQ multiplex PCR. The profile shows 85,000 to 100,000 clones, less than 90% of them singletons. Specimen: blood, collected after dendritic cell vaccination. The receptor set was obtained from a human donor with glioblastoma. Both conserved end residues are part of each CDR3.

j_gene: TRBJ2-7
v_gene: TRBV27
CDR3aa: CASSLRGHEQYF

j_gene: TRBJ2-7
v_gene: TRBV5-4
CDR3aa: CASSLGGTSYEQYF

j_gene: TRBJ1-1
v_gene: TRBV6-6
CDR3aa: CAITRGGAEAFF

j_gene: TRBJ1-1
v_gene: TRBV6-6
CDR3aa: CASSQGQGASTEAFF

j_gene: TRBJ1-5
v_gene: TRBV6-5
CDR3aa: CASRYGQGVGNQPQHF

j_gene: TRBJ2-5
v_gene: TRBV5-1
CDR3aa: CASKPPRGRLGWETQYF

j_gene: TRBJ1-5
v_gene: TRBV19
CDR3aa: CASSIIPISNQPQHF

j_gene: TRBJ2-7
v_gene: TRBV5-1
CDR3aa: CASSLAPTGTGYEQYF

j_gene: TRBJ2-1
v_gene: TRBV30
CDR3aa: CAWEHSAVQISYNEQFF

j_gene: TRBJ2-5
v_gene: TRBV9
CDR3aa: CASSVGTSGRETQYF

j_gene: TRBJ2-5
v_gene: TRBV5-1
CDR3aa: CASSPGTSGGKETQYF

j_gene: TRBJ2-7
v_gene: TRBV5-1
CDR3aa: CASSPRNPQYEQYF

j_gene: TRBJ2-3
v_gene: TRBV9
CDR3aa: CASSLRTSGRTDTQYF

j_gene: TRBJ2-2
v_gene: TRBV11-2
CDR3aa: CASSLVGGPSNTGELFF

j_gene: TRBJ1-2
v_gene: TRBV19
CDR3aa: CASSIQGARANFTF

j_gene: TRBJ2-7
v_gene: TRBV5-4
CDR3aa: CASSLVGALSYEQYF

j_gene: TRBJ1-3
v_gene: TRBV19
CDR3aa: CASSSRRQGPSSGNTIYF

j_gene: TRBJ2-1
v_gene: TRBV28
CDR3aa: CATAGYGEQFF

j_gene: TRBJ1-5
v_gene: TRBV7-8
CDR3aa: CASSRTQTGKGNQPQHF

j_gene: TRBJ1-1
v_gene: TRBV5-4
CDR3aa: CAAGSGVTEAFF

j_gene: TRBJ2-7
v_gene: TRBV28
CDR3aa: CASSLGGGWAAYEQYF

j_gene: TRBJ2-7
v_gene: TRBV19
CDR3aa: CASSGVREAYEQYF

j_gene: TRBJ1-2
v_gene: TRBV6-5
CDR3aa: CASSYSSSGGDGYTF

j_gene: TRBJ2-7
v_gene: TRBV5-6
CDR3aa: CASSLQQGSEYEQYF

j_gene: TRBJ2-3
v_gene: TRBV20-1
CDR3aa: CSAHSDTQYF

j_gene: TRBJ2-4
v_gene: TRBV10-3
CDR3aa: CAISEELGVGIQYF

j_gene: TRBJ1-4
v_gene: TRBV5-5
CDR3aa: CASSGISGGTGEKLFF

j_gene: TRBJ1-2
v_gene: TRBV4-1
CDR3aa: CASSSRYWTGENFNYGYTF

j_gene: TRBJ1-2
v_gene: TRBV4-2
CDR3aa: CASSQAGQGTNYGYTF

j_gene: TRBJ2-5
v_gene: TRBV6-5
CDR3aa: CAAGQGQWGTQYF

j_gene: TRBJ2-5
v_gene: TRBV5-1
CDR3aa: CASTAAGGVETQYF